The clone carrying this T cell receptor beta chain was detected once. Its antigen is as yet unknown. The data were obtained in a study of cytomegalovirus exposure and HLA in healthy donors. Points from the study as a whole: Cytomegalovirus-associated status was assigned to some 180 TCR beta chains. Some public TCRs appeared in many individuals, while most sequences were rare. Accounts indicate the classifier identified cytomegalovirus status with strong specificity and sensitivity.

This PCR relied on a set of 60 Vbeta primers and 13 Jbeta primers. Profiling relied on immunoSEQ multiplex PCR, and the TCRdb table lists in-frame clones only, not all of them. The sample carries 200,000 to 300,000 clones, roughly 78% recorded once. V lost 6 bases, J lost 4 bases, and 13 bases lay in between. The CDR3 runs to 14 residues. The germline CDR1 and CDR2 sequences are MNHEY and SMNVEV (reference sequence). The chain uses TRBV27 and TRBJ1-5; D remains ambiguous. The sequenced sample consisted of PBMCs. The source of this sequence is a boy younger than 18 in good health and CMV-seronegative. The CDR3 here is CASRNGGANQPQHF. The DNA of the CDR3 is TGTGCCAGCAGAAACGGAGGAGCGAATCAGCCCCAGCATTTT.